This TCR beta chain appears in the sequencing data of a study of cytomegalovirus exposure and HLA in healthy donors. Notes on the study in general: Indistinguishable V segments such as TRBV6-2 and TRBV6-3 were excluded.

Primers: 60 Vbeta forward and 13 Jbeta reverse. Data came from immunoSEQ multiplex PCR; TCRdb stores just in-frame clones and leaves some out. The sample holds 100,000 to 150,000 clones, roughly 83% seen once. This clone appeared a single time. Its antigen is not identified. The CDR3 length is 14 residues. The germline gives CDR1 SNHLY, CDR2 FYNNEI. V lost 4 bases and J lost 0, with 7 bases in between. The gene calls are TRBV2 and TRBJ1-5, with unresolved D. Material for sequencing was PBMCs. The source of this sequence is a young man in good health and CMV-seropositive. DNA for the CDR3: TGTGCCAGCAGTGCTCAGAATAGCAATCAGCCCCAGCATTTT. Amino acids: CASSAQNSNQPQHF.